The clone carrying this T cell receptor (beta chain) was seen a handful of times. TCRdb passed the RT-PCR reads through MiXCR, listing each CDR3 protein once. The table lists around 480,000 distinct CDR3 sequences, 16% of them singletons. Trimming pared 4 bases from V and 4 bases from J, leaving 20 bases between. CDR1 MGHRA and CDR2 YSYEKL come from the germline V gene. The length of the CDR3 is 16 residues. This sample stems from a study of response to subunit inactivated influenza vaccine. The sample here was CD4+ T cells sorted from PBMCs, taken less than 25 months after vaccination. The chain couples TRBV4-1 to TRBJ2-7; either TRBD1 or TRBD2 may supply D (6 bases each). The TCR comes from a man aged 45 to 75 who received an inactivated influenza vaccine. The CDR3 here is CASSPKHRDGSYEQYF. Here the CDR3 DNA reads TGCGCCAGCAGCCCGAAGCACAGGGACGGGAGTTACGAGCAGTACTTC.